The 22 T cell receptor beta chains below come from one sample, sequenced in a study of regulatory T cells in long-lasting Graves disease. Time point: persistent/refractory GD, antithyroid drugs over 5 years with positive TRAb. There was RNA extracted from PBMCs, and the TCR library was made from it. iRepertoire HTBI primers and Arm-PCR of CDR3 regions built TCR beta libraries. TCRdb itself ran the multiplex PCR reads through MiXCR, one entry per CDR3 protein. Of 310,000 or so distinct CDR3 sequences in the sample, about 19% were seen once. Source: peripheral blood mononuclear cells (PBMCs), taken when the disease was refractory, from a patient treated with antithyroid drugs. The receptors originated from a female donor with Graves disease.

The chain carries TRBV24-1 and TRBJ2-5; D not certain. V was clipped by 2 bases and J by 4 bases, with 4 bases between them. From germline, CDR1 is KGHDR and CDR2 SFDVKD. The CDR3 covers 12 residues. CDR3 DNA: TGTGCCACCAGTGATTGGGGAGAGACCCAGTACTTC. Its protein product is CATSDWGETQYF.

DNA for the CDR3: TGTGCCAGCAGCCTCGGCCCGGGGAGTACCTACGAGCAGTACTTC. Amino acids: CASSLGPGSTYEQYF. The rearrangement joins TRBV9 to TRBJ2-7; D may be TRBD2 (5 bases). This CDR3 comprises 15 residues. The germline V and J ends were trimmed by 4 bases and 2 bases, with 16 bases remaining between them. Germline CDR1 is SGDLS and CDR2 is YYNGEE. Filled out from reference TRBV9 and TRBJ2-7, the complete variable domain reads DSGVTQTPKHLITATGQRVTLRCSPRSGDLSVYWYQQSLDQGLQFLIQYYNGEERAKGNILERFSAQQFPDLHSELNLSSLELGDSALYFCASSLGPGSTYEQYFGPGTRLTVT.

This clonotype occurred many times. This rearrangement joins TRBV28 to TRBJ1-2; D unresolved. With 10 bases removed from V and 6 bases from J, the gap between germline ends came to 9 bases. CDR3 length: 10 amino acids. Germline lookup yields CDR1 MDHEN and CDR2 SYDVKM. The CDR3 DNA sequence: TGTGCCACCCTCTCCAATGGCTACACCTTC. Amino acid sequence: CATLSNGYTF.

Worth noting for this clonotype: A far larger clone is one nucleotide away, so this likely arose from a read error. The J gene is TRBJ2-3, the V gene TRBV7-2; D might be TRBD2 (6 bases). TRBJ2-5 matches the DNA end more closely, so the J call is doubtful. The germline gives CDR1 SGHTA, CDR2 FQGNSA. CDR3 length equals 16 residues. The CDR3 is CASNLSKGSGTETQYF. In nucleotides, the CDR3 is TGTGCCAGCAACTTATCGAAGGGTAGCGGAACAGAGACCCAGTACTTC.

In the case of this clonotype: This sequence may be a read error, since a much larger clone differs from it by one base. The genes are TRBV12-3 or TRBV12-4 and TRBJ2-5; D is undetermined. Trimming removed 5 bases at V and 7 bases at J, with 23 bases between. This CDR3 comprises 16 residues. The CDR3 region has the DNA TGTGCCAGCAGTCCCTATTTAACGTCCCCTAGAGGGACCCAGTACTTC. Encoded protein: CASSPYLTSPRGTQYF.

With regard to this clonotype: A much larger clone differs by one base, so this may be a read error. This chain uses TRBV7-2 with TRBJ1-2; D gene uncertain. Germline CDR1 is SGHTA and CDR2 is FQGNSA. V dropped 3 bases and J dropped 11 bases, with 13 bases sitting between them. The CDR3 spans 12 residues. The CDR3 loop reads CASSFGRGWYTF. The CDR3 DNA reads TGTGCCAGCAGCTTTGGGCGAGGGTGGTACACCTTC.

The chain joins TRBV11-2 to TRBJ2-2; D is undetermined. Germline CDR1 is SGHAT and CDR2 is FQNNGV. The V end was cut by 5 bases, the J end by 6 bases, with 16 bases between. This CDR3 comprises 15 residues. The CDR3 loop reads CASSHPTAAPGELFF. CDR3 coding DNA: TGTGCCAGCAGCCACCCGACTGCCGCCCCCGGGGAGCTGTTTTTT. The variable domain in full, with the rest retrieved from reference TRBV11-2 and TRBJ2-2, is EAGVAQSPRYKIIEKRQSVAFWCNPISGHATLYWYQQILGQGPKLLIQFQNNGVVDDSQLPKDRFSAERLKGVDSTLKIQPAKLEDSAVYLCASSHPTAAPGELFFGEGSRLTVL.

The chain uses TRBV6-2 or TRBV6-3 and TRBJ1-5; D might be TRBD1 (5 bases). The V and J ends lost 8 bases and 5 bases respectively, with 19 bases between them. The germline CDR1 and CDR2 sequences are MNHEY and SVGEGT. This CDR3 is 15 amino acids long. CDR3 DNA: TGTGCCAGCGCTGGACGACAGCAGCCACATCAGCCCCAGCATTTT. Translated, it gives CASAGRQQPHQPQHF.

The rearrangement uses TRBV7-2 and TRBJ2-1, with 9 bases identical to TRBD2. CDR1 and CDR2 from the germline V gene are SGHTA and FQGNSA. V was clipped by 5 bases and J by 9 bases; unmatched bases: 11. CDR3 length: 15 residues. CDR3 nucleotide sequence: TGTGCCAGCAGCCGTCTCGGCGGGGGGGGAGGTGAGCAGTTCTTC. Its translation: CASSRLGGGGGEQFF. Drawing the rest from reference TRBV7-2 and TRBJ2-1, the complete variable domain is GAGVSQSPSNKVTEKGKDVELRCDPISGHTALYWYRQSLGQGLEFLIYFQGNSAPDKSGLPSDRFSAERTGGSVSTLTIQRTQQEDSAVYLCASSRLGGGGGEQFFGPGTRLTVL.

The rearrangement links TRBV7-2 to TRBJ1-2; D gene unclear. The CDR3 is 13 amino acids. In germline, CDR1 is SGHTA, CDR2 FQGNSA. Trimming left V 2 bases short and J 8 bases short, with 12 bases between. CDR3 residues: CASSLSFFGGYTF. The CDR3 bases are TGTGCCAGCAGCTTAAGTTTTTTTGGAGGCTACACCTTC.

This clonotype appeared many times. Here the CDR3 DNA reads TGTGCCAGCAGCCAAGGCCGGGACAGGCCGGACAAAAACATTCAGTACTTC. This encodes CASSQGRDRPDKNIQYF. This chain links TRBV4-2 with TRBJ2-4; TRBD1 matches at 8 bases. The CDR3 contains 17 residues. The germline CDR1 and CDR2 sequences are LGHNA and YNFKEQ. J gave up 3 bases and V 1 base, and 8 bases lay outside the gene matches.

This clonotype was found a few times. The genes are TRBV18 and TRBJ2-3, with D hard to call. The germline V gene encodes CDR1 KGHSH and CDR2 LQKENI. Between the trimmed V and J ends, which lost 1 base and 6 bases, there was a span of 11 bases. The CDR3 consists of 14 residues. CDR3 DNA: TGTGCCAGCTCACCACAGCAGGATTCGGATACGCAGTATTTT. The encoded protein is CASSPQQDSDTQYF. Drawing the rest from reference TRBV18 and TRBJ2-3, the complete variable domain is NAGVMQNPRHLVRRRGQEARLRCSPMKGHSHVYWYRQLPEEGLKFMVYLQKENIIDESGMPKERFSAEFPKEGPSILRIQQVVRGDSAAYFCASSPQQDSDTQYFGPGTRLTVL.

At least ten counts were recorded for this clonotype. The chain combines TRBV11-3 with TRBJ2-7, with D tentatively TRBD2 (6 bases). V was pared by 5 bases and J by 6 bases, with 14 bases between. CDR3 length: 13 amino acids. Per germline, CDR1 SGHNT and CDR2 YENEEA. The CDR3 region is CASSPRGYGEQYF. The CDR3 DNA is TGTGCCAGCAGCCCCCGGGGGTACGGCGAGCAGTACTTC.

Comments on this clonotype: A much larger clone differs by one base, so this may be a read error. CDR3 sequence (DNA): TGTGCCAGCAGTTTCCGGACAGGCAGCGAGCAGTACTTC. This translates into CASSFRTGSEQYF. The rearrangement links TRBV27 to TRBJ2-7, with TRBD1 matching over 7 bases. V trimming: 3 bases; J trimming: 6 bases; junction bases outside the gene matches: 5. Germline CDR1 reads MNHEY; CDR2 reads SMNVEV (reference sequence). The CDR3 is 13 residues long.

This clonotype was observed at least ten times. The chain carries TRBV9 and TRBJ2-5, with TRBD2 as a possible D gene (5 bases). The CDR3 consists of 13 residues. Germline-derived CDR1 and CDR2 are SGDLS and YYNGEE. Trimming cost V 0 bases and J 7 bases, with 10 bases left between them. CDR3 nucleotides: TGTGCCAGCAGCGTAGCCGGAGGTGGGACCCAGTACTTC. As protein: CASSVAGGGTQYF. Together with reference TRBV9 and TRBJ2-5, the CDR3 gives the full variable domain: DSGVTQTPKHLITATGQRVTLRCSPRSGDLSVYWYQQSLDQGLQFLIQYYNGEERAKGNILERFSAQQFPDLHSELNLSSLELGDSALYFCASSVAGGGTQYFGPGTRLLVL.

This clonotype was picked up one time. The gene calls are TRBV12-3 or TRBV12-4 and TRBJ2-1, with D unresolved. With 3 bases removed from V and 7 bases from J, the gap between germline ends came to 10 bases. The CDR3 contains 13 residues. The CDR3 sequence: CASSFGFRNEQFF. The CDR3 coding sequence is TGTGCCAGCAGTTTTGGGTTCCGAAATGAGCAGTTCTTC.

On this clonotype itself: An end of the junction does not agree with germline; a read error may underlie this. Here the CDR3 reads CASSFPGTGDDEQHF. In DNA, the CDR3 is TGTGCCAGCAGCTTCCCCGGGACAGGGGACGACGAGCAGCACTTC. The chain recombines TRBV3-1 with TRBJ2-7; TRBD1 aligns across 10 bases. This CDR3 region has 15 residues. Germline loops: CDR1 LGHDT, CDR2 YNNKEL (reference sequence).

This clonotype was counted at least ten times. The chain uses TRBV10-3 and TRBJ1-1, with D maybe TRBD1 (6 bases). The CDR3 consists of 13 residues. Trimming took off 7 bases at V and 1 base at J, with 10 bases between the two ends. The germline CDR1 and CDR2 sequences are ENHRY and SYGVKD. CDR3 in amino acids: CAITPGQNTEAFF. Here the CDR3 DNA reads TGTGCCATCACTCCGGGACAGAACACTGAAGCTTTCTTT.

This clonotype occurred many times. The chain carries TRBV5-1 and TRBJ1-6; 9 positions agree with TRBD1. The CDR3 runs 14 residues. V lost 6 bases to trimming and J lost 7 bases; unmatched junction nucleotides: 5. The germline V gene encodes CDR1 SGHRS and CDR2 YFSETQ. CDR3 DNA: TGCGCCAGCACTCCGGGACAGGGCAATTCACCCCTCCACTTT. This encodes CASTPGQGNSPLHF.

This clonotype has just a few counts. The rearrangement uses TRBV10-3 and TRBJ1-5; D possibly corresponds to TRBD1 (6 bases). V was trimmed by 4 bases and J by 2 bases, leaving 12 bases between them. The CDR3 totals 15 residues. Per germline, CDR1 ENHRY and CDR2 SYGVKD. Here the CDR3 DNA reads TGTGCCATCAGTGGAAGCCCAGGGGGCAATCAGCCCCAGCATTTT. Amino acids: CAISGSPGGNQPQHF.

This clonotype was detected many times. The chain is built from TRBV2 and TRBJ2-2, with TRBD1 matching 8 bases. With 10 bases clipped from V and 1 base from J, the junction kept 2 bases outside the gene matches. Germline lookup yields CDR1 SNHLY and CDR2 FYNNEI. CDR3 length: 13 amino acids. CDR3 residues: CAKGQGNTGELFF. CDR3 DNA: TGTGCCAAAGGACAGGGGAACACCGGGGAGCTGTTTTTT.

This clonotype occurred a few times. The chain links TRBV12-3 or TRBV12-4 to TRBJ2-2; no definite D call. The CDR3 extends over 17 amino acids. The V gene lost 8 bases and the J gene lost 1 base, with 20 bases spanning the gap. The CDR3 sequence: CASAPGWAALNTGELFF. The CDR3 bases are TGTGCCAGCGCCCCAGGTTGGGCAGCCCTGAACACCGGGGAGCTGTTTTTT.